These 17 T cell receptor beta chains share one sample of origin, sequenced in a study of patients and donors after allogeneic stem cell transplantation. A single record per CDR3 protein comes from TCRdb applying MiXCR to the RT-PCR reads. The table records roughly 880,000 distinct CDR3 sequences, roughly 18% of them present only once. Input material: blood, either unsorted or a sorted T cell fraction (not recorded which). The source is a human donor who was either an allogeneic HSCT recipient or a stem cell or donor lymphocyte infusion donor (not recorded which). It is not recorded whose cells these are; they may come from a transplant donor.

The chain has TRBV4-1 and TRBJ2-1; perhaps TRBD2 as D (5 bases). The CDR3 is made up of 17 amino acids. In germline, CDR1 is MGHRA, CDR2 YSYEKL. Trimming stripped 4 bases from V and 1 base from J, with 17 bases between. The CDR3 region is CASSPSELVASYNEQFF. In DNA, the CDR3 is TGCGCCAGCAGCCCTTCGGAACTAGTTGCTTCCTACAATGAGCAGTTCTTC.

This CDR3 is CASSTVPNTEAFF. The CDR3 nucleotides are TGTGCCAGCAGTACCGTGCCGAACACTGAAGCTTTCTTT. The chain combines TRBV12-3 or TRBV12-4 with TRBJ1-1; D call uncertain. V was cut by 5 bases and J by 1 base, with 8 bases left in between. The CDR3 extends over 13 amino acids.

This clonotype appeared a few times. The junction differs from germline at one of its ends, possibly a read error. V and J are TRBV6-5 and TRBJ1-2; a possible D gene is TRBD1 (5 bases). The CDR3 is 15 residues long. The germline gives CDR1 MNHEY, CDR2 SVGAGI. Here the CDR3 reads CASGYDPGGAYGYTF. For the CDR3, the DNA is TGTGCCAGCGGTTATGACCCCGGGGGAGCCTATGGCTACACCTTC.

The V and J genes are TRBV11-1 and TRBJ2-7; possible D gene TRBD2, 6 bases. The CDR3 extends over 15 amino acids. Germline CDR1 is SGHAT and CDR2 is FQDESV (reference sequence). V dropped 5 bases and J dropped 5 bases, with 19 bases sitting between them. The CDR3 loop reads CASSRKTSAPDEQYF. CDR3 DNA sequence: TGTGCCAGCAGCCGGAAGACTAGTGCCCCTGACGAGCAGTACTTC.

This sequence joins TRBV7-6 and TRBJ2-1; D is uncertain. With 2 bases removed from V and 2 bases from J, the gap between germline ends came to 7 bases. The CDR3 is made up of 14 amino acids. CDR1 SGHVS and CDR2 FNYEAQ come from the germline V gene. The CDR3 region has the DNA TGTGCCAGCAGCTTACAGTCAACCTACAATGAGCAGTTCTTC. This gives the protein CASSLQSTYNEQFF.

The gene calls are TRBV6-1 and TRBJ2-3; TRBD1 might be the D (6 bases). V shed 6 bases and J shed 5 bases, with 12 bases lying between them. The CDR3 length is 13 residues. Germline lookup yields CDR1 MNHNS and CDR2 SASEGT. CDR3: CASRSRGGDTQYF. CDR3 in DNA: TGTGCCAGCAGAAGCAGGGGTGGAGATACGCAGTATTTT.

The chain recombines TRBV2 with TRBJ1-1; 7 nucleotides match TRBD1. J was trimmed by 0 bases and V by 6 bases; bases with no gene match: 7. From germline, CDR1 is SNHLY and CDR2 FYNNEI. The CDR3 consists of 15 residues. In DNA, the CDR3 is TGTGCCAGCAGGGGGACAGCAACTATGAACACTGAAGCTTTCTTT. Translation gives CASRGTATMNTEAFF. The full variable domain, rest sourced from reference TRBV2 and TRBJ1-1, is EPEVTQTPSHQVTQMGQEVILRCVPISNHLYFYWYRQILGQKVEFLVSFYNNEISEKSEIFDDQFSVERPDGSNFTLKIRSTKLEDSAMYFCASRGTATMNTEAFFGQGTRLTVV.

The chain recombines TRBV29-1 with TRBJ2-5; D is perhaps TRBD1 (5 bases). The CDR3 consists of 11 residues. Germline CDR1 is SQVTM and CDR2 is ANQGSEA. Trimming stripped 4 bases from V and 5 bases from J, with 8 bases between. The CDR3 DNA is TGCAGCGTTGTAGGGGCCGAGACCCAGTACTTC. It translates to CSVVGAETQYF.

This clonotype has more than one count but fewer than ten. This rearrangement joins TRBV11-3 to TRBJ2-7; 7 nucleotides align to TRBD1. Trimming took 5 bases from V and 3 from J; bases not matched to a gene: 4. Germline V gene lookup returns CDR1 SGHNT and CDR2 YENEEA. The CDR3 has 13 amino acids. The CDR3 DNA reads TGTGCCAGCAGCACTCGGGACAGCTACGAGCAGTACTTC. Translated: CASSTRDSYEQYF.

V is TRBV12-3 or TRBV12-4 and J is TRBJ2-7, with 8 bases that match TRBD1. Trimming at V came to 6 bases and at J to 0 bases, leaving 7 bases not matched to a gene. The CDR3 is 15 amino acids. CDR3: CASSVGQGLSYEQYF. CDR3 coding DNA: TGTGCCAGCAGCGTCGGACAGGGCCTCTCCTACGAGCAGTACTTC.

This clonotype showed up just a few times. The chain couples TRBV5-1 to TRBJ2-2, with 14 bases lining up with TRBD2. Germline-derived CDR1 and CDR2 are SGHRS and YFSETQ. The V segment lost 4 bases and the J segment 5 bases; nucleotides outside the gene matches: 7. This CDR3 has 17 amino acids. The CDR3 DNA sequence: TGCGCCAGCAGCGAGACGGGGACTAGCGGGAGAACCGGGGAGCTGTTTTTT. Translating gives CASSETGTSGRTGELFF.

DNA of the CDR3: TGTGCCAGCAGTTCCCATACAGGGCTAGCGGGGGGTTCTGAGACCCAGTACTTC. This gives the protein CASSSHTGLAGGSETQYF. V gene TRBV25-1 combines with J gene TRBJ2-5; 11 positions agree with TRBD2. With V trimmed by 5 bases and J by 5 bases, 16 bases remained unmatched. CDR1 is MGHDK, CDR2 SYGVNS, per germline. There are 18 residues in the CDR3.

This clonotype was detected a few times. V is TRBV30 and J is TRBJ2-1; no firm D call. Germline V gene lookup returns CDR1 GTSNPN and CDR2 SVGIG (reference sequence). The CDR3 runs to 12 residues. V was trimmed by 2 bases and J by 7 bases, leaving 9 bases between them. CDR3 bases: TGTGCCTGGAGTTTGGCGGAGAATGAGCAGTTCTTC. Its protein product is CAWSLAENEQFF.

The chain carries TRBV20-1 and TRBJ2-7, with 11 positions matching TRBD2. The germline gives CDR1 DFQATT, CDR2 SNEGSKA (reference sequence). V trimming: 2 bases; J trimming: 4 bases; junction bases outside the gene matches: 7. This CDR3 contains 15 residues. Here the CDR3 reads CSARTLAGERYEQYF. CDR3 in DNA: TGCAGTGCTAGAACACTAGCGGGAGAGAGGTACGAGCAGTACTTC.

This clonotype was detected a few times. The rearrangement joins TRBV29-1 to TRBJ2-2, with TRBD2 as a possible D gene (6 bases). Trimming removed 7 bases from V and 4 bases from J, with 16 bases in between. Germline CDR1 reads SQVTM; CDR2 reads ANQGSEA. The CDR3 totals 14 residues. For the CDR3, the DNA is TGCAGCGCCGATGGGGCAGCGGGCACCGGGGAGCTGTTTTTT. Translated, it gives CSADGAAGTGELFF.

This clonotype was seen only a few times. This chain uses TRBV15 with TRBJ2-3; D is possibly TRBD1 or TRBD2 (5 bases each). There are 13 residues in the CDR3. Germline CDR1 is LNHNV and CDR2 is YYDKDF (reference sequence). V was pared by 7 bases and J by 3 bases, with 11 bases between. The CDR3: CATTEGSTDTQYF. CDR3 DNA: TGTGCCACCACTGAGGGGAGTACAGATACGCAGTATTTT.

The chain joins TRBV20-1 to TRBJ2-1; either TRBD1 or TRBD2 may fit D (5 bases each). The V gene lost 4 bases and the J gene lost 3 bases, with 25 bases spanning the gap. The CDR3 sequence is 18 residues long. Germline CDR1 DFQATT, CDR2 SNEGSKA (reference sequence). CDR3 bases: TGCAGTGCTACCCAGTACTCTCCGAGGGACCCGCTCTACAATGAGCAGTTCTTC. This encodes CSATQYSPRDPLYNEQFF.